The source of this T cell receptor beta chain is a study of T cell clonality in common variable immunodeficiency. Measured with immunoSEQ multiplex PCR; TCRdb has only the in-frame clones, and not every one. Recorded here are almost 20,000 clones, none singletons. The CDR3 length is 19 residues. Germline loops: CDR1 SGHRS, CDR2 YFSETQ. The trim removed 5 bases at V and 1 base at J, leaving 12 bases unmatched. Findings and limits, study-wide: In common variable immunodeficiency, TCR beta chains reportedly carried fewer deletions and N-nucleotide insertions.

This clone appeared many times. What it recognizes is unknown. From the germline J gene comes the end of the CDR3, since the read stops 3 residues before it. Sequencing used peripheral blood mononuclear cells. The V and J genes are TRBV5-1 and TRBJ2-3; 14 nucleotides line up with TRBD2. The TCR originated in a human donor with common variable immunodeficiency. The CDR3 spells CASRVAGTSGRGGTDTQYF. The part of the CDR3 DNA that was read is TGCGCCAGCAGAGTTGCCGGGACTAGCGGGAGAGGAGGCACAGATACG.